This record concerns one T cell receptor (beta chain) sequence. During its preparation, the TCRbeta library received unique molecular identifiers. TCRdb called the PCR reads again in MiXCR, with one record for every CDR3 protein. The sample comprises some 550,000 distinct CDR3 sequences, about 18% of which are singletons, and over 3% rests with the top ten. The data belong to a study of T-cell reconstitution after alpha-beta-depleted transplantation in children. After removal of 6 bases from V and 10 bases from J, the junction contained 10 bases not matched to a gene. This CDR3 region has 14 residues.

The receptor was derived from a human donor who donated a stem cell graft to a child with acute lymphoblastic leukemia. Source: PBMCs from the stem cell graft donor, taken from the stem cell graft. This chain uses TRBV12-3 or TRBV12-4 with TRBJ2-1; 9 bases line up with TRBD2. The CDR3 DNA is TGTGCCAGCAGGATAGCGGGAGAAGGAACGGAGCAGTTCTTC. As protein: CASRIAGEGTEQFF.